The 14 T cell receptor beta chains listed next were all sequenced from one sample in a study of cytomegalovirus exposure and HLA in healthy donors. Here immunoSEQ multiplex PCR was the method, and the copy in TCRdb shows in-frame clones only, minus some. The sample lists tens of thousands of clones, roughly 93% occurring once. The sequencing input was PBMCs. These receptors were taken from a woman aged 25-40 years in good health and CMV-seronegative.

The chain joins TRBV7-6 to TRBJ2-1; no reliable D call. The CDR3 totals 14 residues. Germline CDR1 SGHVS, CDR2 FNYEAQ. Trimming removed 5 bases at V and 1 base at J, with 9 bases between. The CDR3 nucleotides read TGTGCCAGCAGCCACCTGCAGTCCTACAATGAGCAGTTCTTC. Translated: CASSHLQSYNEQFF.

The V call is TRBV5-1, the J call TRBJ2-1; 12 nucleotides line up with TRBD2. J gave up 7 bases and V 4 bases, and 9 bases lay outside the gene matches. Germline CDR1 is SGHRS and CDR2 is YFSETQ. This CDR3 is built from 16 residues. This CDR3 reads CASSRTLAGGTNEQFF. DNA of the CDR3: TGCGCCAGCAGCCGCACCCTAGCGGGAGGGACTAATGAGCAGTTCTTC.

The chain uses TRBV18 and TRBJ1-5; TRBD1 might be the D (6 bases). CDR3 size: 15 residues. Germline CDR1 reads KGHSH; CDR2 reads LQKENI. Trimming shortened V by 3 bases and J by 2 bases, and 11 bases separated the two germline ends. The CDR3 region has the DNA TGTGCCAGCTCACCCTGGGGGCAAGGCAATCAGCCCCAGCATTTT. Translation: CASSPWGQGNQPQHF.

The chain employs TRBV5-1 and TRBJ2-3; 9 positions match TRBD2. The germline gives CDR1 SGHRS, CDR2 YFSETQ. The CDR3 has 16 amino acids. The J segment lost 3 bases and the V segment lost 0 bases, leaving 5 bases of the junction unmatched. The CDR3, as DNA: TGCGCCAGCAGCTTGGTAGCGGGGGATTGGACAGATACGCAGTATTTT. It yields the protein CASSLVAGDWTDTQYF.

The CDR3 reads CAWSVPYRGLGNGYTF. CDR3 DNA sequence: TGTGCCTGGAGTGTACCGTACAGGGGGCTGGGAAATGGCTACACCTTC. V gene TRBV30 combines with J gene TRBJ1-2; the match to TRBD1 covers 9 bases. The CDR3 is made up of 16 amino acids. Per germline, CDR1 GTSNPN and CDR2 SVGIG (reference sequence). V shed 0 bases and J 6 bases; nucleotides not matched to a gene: 11.

This clone showed up just once. V and J are TRBV4-2 and TRBJ2-5; TRBD2 aligns across 8 bases. Germline V gene lookup returns CDR1 LGHNA and CDR2 YNFKEQ. Unmatched junction bases numbered 12, after V lost 7 bases and J lost 5 bases. The CDR3 loop spans 15 amino acids. The CDR3 loop reads CASTSGGLNGETQYF. The CDR3 DNA reads as TGTGCCAGCACCTCGGGGGGGCTAAATGGGGAGACCCAGTACTTC.

The chain couples TRBV7-9 to TRBJ2-5; TRBD2 agrees at 9 bases. Per germline, CDR1 SEHNR and CDR2 FQNEAQ (reference sequence). This CDR3 is built from 14 residues. The ends lost 2 bases at V and 3 bases at J; junction bases unmatched: 1. CDR3 amino acids: CASSLSSGKETQYF. The CDR3 DNA is TGTGCCAGCAGCTTATCTAGCGGGAAAGAGACCCAGTACTTC.

In nucleotides, the CDR3 is TGTGCCAGCAGCTTTGACAGGGGTGTCGGGGAGCTGTTTTTT. This gives the protein CASSFDRGVGELFF. The rearrangement uses TRBV7-3 and TRBJ2-2; 8 positions match TRBD1. The CDR3 extends over 14 amino acids. Germline V gene lookup returns CDR1 SGHTA and CDR2 FQGTGA. Trimming at V came to 3 bases and at J to 7 bases, leaving 4 bases not matched to a gene.

The V and J genes are TRBV19 and TRBJ1-1; a possible D gene is TRBD1 (6 bases). The CDR3 length is 19 residues. V dropped 3 bases and J dropped 1 base, with 24 bases sitting between them. Germline loops: CDR1 LNHDA, CDR2 SQIVND (reference sequence). DNA for the CDR3: TGTGCCAGTAGTATCCCACCGGGACATTCTCTGGGTAGGAACACTGAAGCTTTCTTT. This sequence encodes CASSIPPGHSLGRNTEAFF.

The rearrangement uses TRBV9 and TRBJ2-1; 8 nucleotides match TRBD2. V dropped 0 bases and J dropped 7; count of bases not matched to a gene: 12. This CDR3 has 17 residues. CDR1 SGDLS and CDR2 YYNGEE come from the germline V gene. The DNA of the CDR3 is TGTGCCAGCAGCGTAGGATCGGGGCGGGGGGTTCAAAATGAGCAGTTCTTC. It translates to CASSVGSGRGVQNEQFF.

The chain employs TRBV14 and TRBJ1-2; TRBD1 matches 7 bases. This CDR3 spans 18 amino acids. Germline lookup yields CDR1 SGHDN and CDR2 FVKESK. The J segment lost 3 bases and the V segment lost 1 base, leaving 14 bases of the junction unmatched. The CDR3 coding sequence is TGTGCCAGCAGCCAAGTTTACAGGACAGGAGGAACCTACTATGGCTACACCTTC. Translation gives CASSQVYRTGGTYYGYTF.

The chain is built from TRBV30 and TRBJ2-1; 10 bases fit TRBD2. Trimming cost V 4 bases and J 4 bases; bases outside gene matches: 7. Germline loops: CDR1 GTSNPN, CDR2 SVGIG (reference sequence). This CDR3 spans 15 amino acids. The chain's CDR3 is CAWTSGSFRYNEQFF. Here the CDR3 DNA reads TGTGCCTGGACTAGCGGGAGTTTCAGGTACAATGAGCAGTTCTTC.

The chain uses TRBV19 and TRBJ2-5; 8 bases map to TRBD2. The CDR3 extends over 13 amino acids. V dropped 6 bases and J dropped 4; count of bases not matched to a gene: 4. CDR1 and CDR2 (germline): LNHDA, SQIVND (reference sequence). The CDR3 sequence: CASSGRASETQYF. CDR3 DNA: TGTGCCAGTAGCGGGAGGGCTTCAGAGACCCAGTACTTC.

The rearrangement uses TRBV6-5 and TRBJ1-1; D may be TRBD1 (6 bases). Trimming left V 6 bases short and J 11 bases short, with 22 bases between. The germline V gene encodes CDR1 MNHEY and CDR2 SVGAGI. The CDR3 has 14 amino acids. CDR3 in DNA: TGTGCCAGCAGGCGTCTAAACAGGGAATTTAAGGCTTTCTTT. Its translation: CASRRLNREFKAFF.